This TCR beta chain derives from a study of response to subunit inactivated influenza vaccine. Study observations and caveats: A suggestion made by the authors is that each seasonal influenza vaccination recruits few new T cells.

TCRdb re-called the RT-PCR reads with MiXCR, one entry per CDR3 protein. The sample has about 190,000 distinct CDR3 sequences; approximately 15% are singletons. Ten or more counts support this clonotype. Antigen unknown. The sequence derives from a man aged 50 to 60 who received an inactivated influenza vaccine. The source was CD8+ T cells sorted from PBMCs, collected around 5 days after vaccination.

CDR3 loop: CASSVRLNTEAFF. As DNA, the CDR3 is TGTGCCAGCAGCGTGCGACTGAACACTGAAGCTTTCTTT. The chain recombines TRBV9 with TRBJ1-1, with no clear D. The V end was cut by 2 bases, the J end by 0 bases, with 5 bases between. Per germline, CDR1 SGDLS and CDR2 YYNGEE. The CDR3 is 13 residues long. The full variable domain, with the rest looked up from reference TRBV9 and TRBJ1-1, is DSGVTQTPKHLITATGQRVTLRCSPRSGDLSVYWYQQSLDQGLQFLIQYYNGEERAKGNILERFSAQQFPDLHSELNLSSLELGDSALYFCASSVRLNTEAFFGQGTRLTVV.